This TCR beta chain stems from a study of blood T cell repertoires in COVID-19. Study-level background: The samples span acute and convalescent COVID-19 from the United States, Italy and Spain. PBMCs, B-cell-depleted T cells, or T cells were the source of the cDNA or gDNA that made up the material.

Trimming pared 6 bases from V and 3 bases from J, leaving 14 bases between. The CDR3 loop spans 14 amino acids. Germline V gives CDR1 MDHEN, CDR2 SYDVKM. TCRdb keeps only in-frame clones here, not all; method: immunoSEQ multiplex PCR. Seen here are some 390,000 clones, 89% observed once, and the top ten hold roughly 1.4%. One Seattle source followed patients from active infection through their disease course. This receptor was taken from a woman aged 40 to 55 with COVID-19, enrolled during active disease. Sequencing used peripheral blood. J is TRBJ1-2 and V is TRBV28, with D tentatively TRBD1 (5 bases). The CDR3 loop is CASSSGLQDYGYTF. In DNA, the CDR3 is TGTGCCAGCAGCTCGGGACTCCAGGACTATGGCTACACCTTC.